Listed below are T cell receptor beta chains from one sample, sequenced in a study of beta chain features in type 1 diabetes. Measured with immunoSEQ multiplex PCR; TCRdb has only the in-frame clones, and not every one. The table lists 150,000 or so clones, about 9.7% of them singletons, with 0.5% to 0.65% in the top ten. The sequencing sample was made of central memory CD4+ T cells from blood. All receptors derive from a woman in her 40s in good health. The CDR3 runs from the conserved cysteine through the conserved F or W. The D gene is left open where the match is weak. Clone sizes are given selectively: once, few, many, or a class where the clone is expanded.

J gene: TRBJ2-4; D gene: TRBD2; V gene: TRBV7-6; clone size: few; CDR3 length: 15; CDR3 DNA: TGTGCCAGCAGCTTAGGGCGGGGGGCGTCAAACATTCAGTACTTC; CDR3 protein: CASSLGRGASNIQYF
J gene: TRBJ2-1; D gene: TRBD2; V gene: TRBV19; clone size: few; CDR3 length: 15; CDR3 DNA: TGTGCCAGTAGTATTGGCGGGGGGGTAATTGATGAGCAGTTCTTC; CDR3 protein: CASSIGGGVIDEQFF
J gene: TRBJ2-1; D gene: .; V gene: TRBV7-2; clone size: few; CDR3 length: 14; CDR3 DNA: TGTGCCAGCAGCCCGACGGACACTTTACCTGAGCAGTTCTTC; CDR3 protein: CASSPTDTLPEQFF
J gene: TRBJ1-1; D gene: .; V gene: TRBV5-1; clone size: few; CDR3 length: 15; CDR3 DNA: TGCGCCAGCAGCTTACACGTACAGGGTGACACTGAAGCTTTCTTT; CDR3 protein: CASSLHVQGDTEAFF
J gene: TRBJ2-3; D gene: .; V gene: TRBV6-4; clone size: .; CDR3 length: 13; CDR3 DNA: TGTGCCACCTTCGGGTTAAGCACAGATACGCAGTATTTT; CDR3 protein: CATFGLSTDTQYF
J gene: TRBJ2-2; D gene: .; V gene: TRBV4-3; clone size: .; CDR3 length: 18; CDR3 DNA: TGCGCCAGCAGCCGGGGCCTTAAGGGGTCAACAAACACCGGGGAGCTGTTTTTT; CDR3 protein: CASSRGLKGSTNTGELFF
J gene: TRBJ2-3; D gene: TRBD1; V gene: TRBV7-2; clone size: few; CDR3 length: 15; CDR3 DNA: TGTGCCAGCAGCCGAGGACAGGGGGGCGCAGATACGCAGTATTTT; CDR3 protein: CASSRGQGGADTQYF
J gene: TRBJ1-4; D gene: .; V gene: TRBV28; clone size: .; CDR3 length: 14; CDR3 DNA: TGTGCCAGCGGCGGCGGGGGGGGTGATGAAAAACTGTTTTTT; CDR3 protein: CASGGGGGDEKLFF
J gene: TRBJ1-2; D gene: .; V gene: TRBV19; clone size: .; CDR3 length: 16; CDR3 DNA: TGTGCCAGTAGTACTGGCGTGGGAGCGCTTAACTATGGCTACACCTTC; CDR3 protein: CASSTGVGALNYGYTF
J gene: TRBJ1-4; D gene: TRBD1; V gene: TRBV18; clone size: .; CDR3 length: 16; CDR3 DNA: TGTGCCAGCTCACCAGCAGCCACAGGGGATAGCGAAAAACTGTTTTTT; CDR3 protein: CASSPAATGDSEKLFF
J gene: TRBJ2-2; D gene: TRBD1; V gene: TRBV9; clone size: .; CDR3 length: 15; CDR3 DNA: TGTGCCAGCAGCCGGACAGGGGACGTGCCCGGGGAGCTGTTTTTT; CDR3 protein: CASSRTGDVPGELFF
J gene: TRBJ2-7; D gene: TRBD2; V gene: TRBV6-5; clone size: .; CDR3 length: 14; CDR3 DNA: TGTGCCAGCAGGGATGGACTAGCGGCCTACGAGCAGTACTTC; CDR3 protein: CASRDGLAAYEQYF
J gene: TRBJ1-5; D gene: TRBD1; V gene: TRBV6-5; clone size: once; CDR3 length: 14; CDR3 DNA: TGTGCCAGCAGATCCGGGACAGGTGGTCAGCCCCAGCATTTT; CDR3 protein: CASRSGTGGQPQHF
J gene: TRBJ2-2; D gene: TRBD1; V gene: TRBV2; clone size: few; CDR3 length: 14; CDR3 DNA: TGTGCCAGCACCGGGACAGTAAACACCGGGGAGCTGTTTTTT; CDR3 protein: CASTGTVNTGELFF
J gene: TRBJ2-7; D gene: TRBD1; V gene: TRBV7-8; clone size: .; CDR3 length: 16; CDR3 DNA: TGTGCCAGCAGCTTAGCAGGGACAGGGGTCCCCTACGAGCAGTACTTC; CDR3 protein: CASSLAGTGVPYEQYF
J gene: TRBJ1-1; D gene: TRBD1; V gene: TRBV7-9; clone size: .; CDR3 length: 14; CDR3 DNA: TGTGCCAGCAGCCAGGGGGGCCCAAGGCGAGAAGCTTTCTTT; CDR3 protein: CASSQGGPRREAFF
J gene: TRBJ2-4; D gene: TRBD2; V gene: TRBV2; clone size: few; CDR3 length: 16; CDR3 DNA: TGTGCCAGCAGTGCCTTTAGCGGGGGGGCAGGATACATTCAGTACTTC; CDR3 protein: CASSAFSGGAGYIQYF
J gene: TRBJ2-1; D gene: .; V gene: TRBV2; clone size: few; CDR3 length: 14; CDR3 DNA: TGTGCCAGCAGAGATGGGAGCTCCTACAATGAGCAGTTCTTC; CDR3 protein: CASRDGSSYNEQFF
J gene: TRBJ2-7; D gene: TRBD2; V gene: TRBV5-1; clone size: .; CDR3 length: 16; CDR3 DNA: TGCGCCAGCAGCTTGGCTCCAGGGAGGGATTCCTACGAGCAGTACTTC; CDR3 protein: CASSLAPGRDSYEQYF
J gene: TRBJ2-1; D gene: TRBD2; V gene: TRBV6-6; clone size: .; CDR3 length: 14; CDR3 DNA: TGTGCCAGCAGTCTAGCGGGGGGAAACAATGAGCAGTTCTTC; CDR3 protein: CASSLAGGNNEQFF
J gene: TRBJ1-3; D gene: .; V gene: TRBV7-2; clone size: few; CDR3 length: 16; CDR3 DNA: TGTGCCAGCAGCTTAGCGTGGCGGAGTCGAGGAAACACCATATATTTT; CDR3 protein: CASSLAWRSRGNTIYF
J gene: TRBJ2-1; D gene: TRBD2; V gene: TRBV9; clone size: .; CDR3 length: 15; CDR3 DNA: TGTGCCAGCAGCGTCCTTAGCGGGGGGGCCATTGAGCAGTTCTTC; CDR3 protein: CASSVLSGGAIEQFF
J gene: TRBJ2-1; D gene: .; V gene: TRBV6-6; clone size: few; CDR3 length: 13; CDR3 DNA: TGTGCCAGCAGTTACGACAGTTACAATGAGCAGTTCTTC; CDR3 protein: CASSYDSYNEQFF
J gene: TRBJ1-5; D gene: .; V gene: TRBV6-1; clone size: .; CDR3 length: 17; CDR3 DNA: TGTGCCAGCAGTGAACCCAAGACAGATTATAGCAATCAGCCCCAGCATTTT; CDR3 protein: CASSEPKTDYSNQPQHF
J gene: TRBJ1-1; D gene: TRBD1; V gene: TRBV18; clone size: few; CDR3 length: 16; CDR3 DNA: TGTGCCAGCTCACCAGGACAGGGGCGGAGGTTGACTGAAGCTTTCTTT; CDR3 protein: CASSPGQGRRLTEAFF
J gene: TRBJ2-7; D gene: TRBD1; V gene: TRBV5-1; clone size: few; CDR3 length: 14; CDR3 DNA: TGCGCGTGTCGGGTGGGACAGGGACTTTACGAGCAGTACTTC; CDR3 protein: CACRVGQGLYEQYF
J gene: TRBJ2-2; D gene: TRBD2; V gene: TRBV28; clone size: .; CDR3 length: 16; CDR3 DNA: TGTGCCAGCAGCCGCGGGACTAGCGGGAACACCGGGGAGCTGTTTTTT; CDR3 protein: CASSRGTSGNTGELFF
J gene: TRBJ2-7; D gene: .; V gene: TRBV2; clone size: many; CDR3 length: 13; CDR3 DNA: TGTGCCAGCAGTGAGATCGCCGGGGGCGAGCAGTACTTC; CDR3 protein: CASSEIAGGEQYF
J gene: TRBJ1-2; D gene: .; V gene: TRBV4-3; clone size: few; CDR3 length: 18; CDR3 DNA: TGCGCCAGCAACTTCCAGGGCCTCAGATCTCCCGCTGCTATAAGCTACACCTTC; CDR3 protein: CASNFQGLRSPAAISYTF
J gene: TRBJ2-3; D gene: .; V gene: TRBV7-7; clone size: few; CDR3 length: 13; CDR3 DNA: TGTGCTACCTCCATAGCGGAGGCAGATACGCAGTATTTT; CDR3 protein: CATSIAEADTQYF
J gene: TRBJ2-1; D gene: TRBD2; V gene: TRBV19; clone size: .; CDR3 length: 15; CDR3 DNA: TGTGCCAGTGGAGCTAGCGGGGGGCTCTACAATGAGCAGTTCTTC; CDR3 protein: CASGASGGLYNEQFF
J gene: TRBJ2-3; D gene: TRBD2; V gene: TRBV5-1; clone size: few; CDR3 length: 16; CDR3 DNA: TGCGCCAGCAGCTTGATACTAGCGGAGAGCACAGATACGCAGTATTTT; CDR3 protein: CASSLILAESTDTQYF
J gene: TRBJ1-2; D gene: .; V gene: TRBV7-9; clone size: .; CDR3 length: 12; CDR3 DNA: TGTGCCAGCAGCTTTTGGCCTGGCGGCTACACCTTC; CDR3 protein: CASSFWPGGYTF
J gene: TRBJ1-2; D gene: .; V gene: TRBV11-2; clone size: .; CDR3 length: 14; CDR3 DNA: TGTGCCAGCAGCTTAGATGGGGCCAACTATGGCTACACCTTC; CDR3 protein: CASSLDGANYGYTF
J gene: TRBJ2-1; D gene: .; V gene: TRBV5-4; clone size: few; CDR3 length: 16; CDR3 DNA: TGTGCCAGCAGCTTGGCCGGGGTCAGCTCCTACAATGAGCAGTTCTTC; CDR3 protein: CASSLAGVSSYNEQFF
J gene: TRBJ2-1; D gene: TRBD1; V gene: TRBV30; clone size: .; CDR3 length: 15; CDR3 DNA: TGTGCCTGGAGATTGGACAGGGGGACCTACAATGAGCAGTTCTTC; CDR3 protein: CAWRLDRGTYNEQFF
J gene: TRBJ1-2; D gene: TRBD1; V gene: TRBV2; clone size: .; CDR3 length: 14; CDR3 DNA: TGTGCCAGCAGTTTACAGGGGCCGGGTAATGGCTACACCTTC; CDR3 protein: CASSLQGPGNGYTF
J gene: TRBJ2-5; D gene: .; V gene: TRBV11-2; clone size: few; CDR3 length: 16; CDR3 DNA: TGTGCCAGCAGCTTAGATGGGGGGGCAAGACGAGAGACCCAGTACTTC; CDR3 protein: CASSLDGGARRETQYF
J gene: TRBJ2-3; D gene: .; V gene: TRBV5-1; clone size: .; CDR3 length: 14; CDR3 DNA: TGCGCCAGCAGCTTGGGAACTGGCACAGATACGCAGTATTTT; CDR3 protein: CASSLGTGTDTQYF
J gene: TRBJ2-3; D gene: TRBD2; V gene: TRBV5-1; clone size: few; CDR3 length: 15; CDR3 DNA: TGCGCCAGCAGCCCACTGGGGGGGAACACAGATACGCAGTATTTT; CDR3 protein: CASSPLGGNTDTQYF
J gene: TRBJ2-3; D gene: .; V gene: TRBV2; clone size: few; CDR3 length: 15; CDR3 DNA: TGTGCCAGCTCGGGGACGGGGGTGAACACAGATACGCAGTATTTT; CDR3 protein: CASSGTGVNTDTQYF
J gene: TRBJ2-7; D gene: .; V gene: TRBV5-1; clone size: few; CDR3 length: 13; CDR3 DNA: TGCGCCAGCAGCTTGGACAGGGATGGCGAGCAGTACTTC; CDR3 protein: CASSLDRDGEQYF
J gene: TRBJ2-3; D gene: .; V gene: TRBV27; clone size: .; CDR3 length: 13; CDR3 DNA: TGTGCCAGCCGGTGGTTAAGCACAGATACGCAGTATTTT; CDR3 protein: CASRWLSTDTQYF
J gene: TRBJ1-4; D gene: TRBD1; V gene: TRBV27; clone size: few; CDR3 length: 14; CDR3 DNA: TGTGCCAGCAGTTGGACAGGGACTAATGAAAAACTGTTTTTT; CDR3 protein: CASSWTGTNEKLFF
J gene: TRBJ2-7; D gene: .; V gene: TRBV29-1; clone size: .; CDR3 length: 14; CDR3 DNA: TGCAGCGTAGCGGACAGCGGTAGCTCCTACGAGCAGTACTTC; CDR3 protein: CSVADSGSSYEQYF
J gene: TRBJ2-3; D gene: .; V gene: TRBV1; clone size: few; CDR3 length: 16; CDR3 DNA: TGCACCAGCAGCCAAGATGGTACAGACCGCACAGATACGCAGTATTTT; CDR3 protein: CTSSQDGTDRTDTQYF
J gene: TRBJ1-5; D gene: TRBD1; V gene: TRBV28; clone size: .; CDR3 length: 14; CDR3 DNA: TGTGCCAGCAGACCGGGACAGGCGGGACAGCCCCAGCATTTT; CDR3 protein: CASRPGQAGQPQHF
J gene: TRBJ2-7; D gene: .; V gene: TRBV10-3; clone size: few; CDR3 length: 13; CDR3 DNA: TGTGCCATCAGTGACGGCAGGGACTACGAGCAGTACTTC; CDR3 protein: CAISDGRDYEQYF
J gene: TRBJ2-7; D gene: .; V gene: TRBV5-1; clone size: few; CDR3 length: 11; CDR3 DNA: TGCGCCAGCAGCTCGGAGTGGGAGCAGTACTTC; CDR3 protein: CASSSEWEQYF
J gene: TRBJ1-1; D gene: .; V gene: TRBV7-2; clone size: few; CDR3 length: 12; CDR3 DNA: TGTGCCAGCAGCTCGCGGTTGGTACGAGCTTTCTTT; CDR3 protein: CASSSRLVRAFF
J gene: TRBJ1-4; D gene: .; V gene: TRBV6-1; clone size: .; CDR3 length: 14; CDR3 DNA: TGTGCCAGCAGTTTAGTTAAGGGAGGCGAAAAACTGTTTTTT; CDR3 protein: CASSLVKGGEKLFF
J gene: TRBJ1-2; D gene: TRBD1; V gene: TRBV7-8; clone size: .; CDR3 length: 12; CDR3 DNA: TGTGCCAGCAGCCCCAGGGGGCTTGGCTACACCTTC; CDR3 protein: CASSPRGLGYTF
J gene: TRBJ1-6; D gene: .; V gene: TRBV5-1; clone size: few; CDR3 length: 13; CDR3 DNA: TGCGCCTCCAAAAGGGGCGAGGATTCACCCCTCCACTTT; CDR3 protein: CASKRGEDSPLHF
J gene: TRBJ1-5; D gene: TRBD1; V gene: TRBV18; clone size: few; CDR3 length: 15; CDR3 DNA: TGTGCCAGCTCACCGGGACAGGCCGGGACGCAGCCCCAGCATTTT; CDR3 protein: CASSPGQAGTQPQHF
J gene: TRBJ2-6; D gene: TRBD1; V gene: TRBV7-2; clone size: .; CDR3 length: 15; CDR3 DNA: TGTGCCAGTCCGACAGGGCGAGGGGAGGCCAACGTCCTGACTTTC; CDR3 protein: CASPTGRGEANVLTF
J gene: TRBJ2-3; D gene: .; V gene: TRBV14; clone size: .; CDR3 length: 15; CDR3 DNA: TGTGCCAGCAGCCAAGGAAACTTCGGCACAGATACGCAGTATTTT; CDR3 protein: CASSQGNFGTDTQYF
J gene: TRBJ2-1; D gene: .; V gene: TRBV5-1; clone size: many; CDR3 length: 11; CDR3 DNA: TGCGCCAGCACCCGTAGTAATGAGCAGTTCTTC; CDR3 protein: CASTRSNEQFF
J gene: TRBJ2-5; D gene: .; V gene: TRBV2; clone size: few; CDR3 length: 11; CDR3 DNA: TGTGCCAGCAAGGGGGAAGAGACCCAGTACTTC; CDR3 protein: CASKGEETQYF
J gene: TRBJ2-7; D gene: .; V gene: TRBV9; clone size: .; CDR3 length: 15; CDR3 DNA: TGTGCCAGCAGCGTAGCAGGGGATCCCTCCTACGAGCAGTACTTC; CDR3 protein: CASSVAGDPSYEQYF